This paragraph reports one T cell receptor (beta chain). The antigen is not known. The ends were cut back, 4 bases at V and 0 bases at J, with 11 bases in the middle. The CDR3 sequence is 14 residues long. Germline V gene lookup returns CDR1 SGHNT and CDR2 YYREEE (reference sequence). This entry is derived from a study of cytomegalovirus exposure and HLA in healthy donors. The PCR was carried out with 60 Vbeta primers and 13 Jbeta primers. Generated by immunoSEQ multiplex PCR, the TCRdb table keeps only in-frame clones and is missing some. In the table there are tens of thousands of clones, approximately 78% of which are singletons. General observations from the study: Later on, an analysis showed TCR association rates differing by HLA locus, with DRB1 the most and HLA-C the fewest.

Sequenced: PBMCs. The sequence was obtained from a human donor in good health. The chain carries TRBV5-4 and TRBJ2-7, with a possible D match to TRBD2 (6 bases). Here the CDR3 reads CASSAGTSSYEQYF. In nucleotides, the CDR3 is TGTGCCAGCAGCGCAGGGACTTCCTCCTACGAGCAGTACTTC.